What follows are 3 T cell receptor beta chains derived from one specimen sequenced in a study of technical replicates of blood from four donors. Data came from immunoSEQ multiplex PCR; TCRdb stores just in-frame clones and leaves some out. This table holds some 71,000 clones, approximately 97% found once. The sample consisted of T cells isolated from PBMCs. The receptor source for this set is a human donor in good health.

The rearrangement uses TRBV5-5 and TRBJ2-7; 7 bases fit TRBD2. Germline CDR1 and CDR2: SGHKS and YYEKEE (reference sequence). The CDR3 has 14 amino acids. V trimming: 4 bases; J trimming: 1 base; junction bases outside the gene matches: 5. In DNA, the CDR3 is TGTGCCAGCAGCCCGGTGGGGGGGTCCTACGAGCAGTACTTC. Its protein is CASSPVGGSYEQYF.

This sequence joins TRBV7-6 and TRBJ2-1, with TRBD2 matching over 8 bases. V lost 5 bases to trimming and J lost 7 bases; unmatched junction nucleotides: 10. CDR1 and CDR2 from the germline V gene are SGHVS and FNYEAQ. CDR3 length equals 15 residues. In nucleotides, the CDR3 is TGTGCCAGCAGCGACAACGGACTAGCACGGAATGAGCAGTTCTTC. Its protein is CASSDNGLARNEQFF.

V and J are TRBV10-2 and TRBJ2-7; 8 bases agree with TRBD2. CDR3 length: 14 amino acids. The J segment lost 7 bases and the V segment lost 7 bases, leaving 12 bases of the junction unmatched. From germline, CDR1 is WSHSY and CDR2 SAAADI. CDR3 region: CASMPTGGPGEQYF. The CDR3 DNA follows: TGCGCCAGCATGCCCACGGGAGGGCCTGGAGAGCAGTACTTC.